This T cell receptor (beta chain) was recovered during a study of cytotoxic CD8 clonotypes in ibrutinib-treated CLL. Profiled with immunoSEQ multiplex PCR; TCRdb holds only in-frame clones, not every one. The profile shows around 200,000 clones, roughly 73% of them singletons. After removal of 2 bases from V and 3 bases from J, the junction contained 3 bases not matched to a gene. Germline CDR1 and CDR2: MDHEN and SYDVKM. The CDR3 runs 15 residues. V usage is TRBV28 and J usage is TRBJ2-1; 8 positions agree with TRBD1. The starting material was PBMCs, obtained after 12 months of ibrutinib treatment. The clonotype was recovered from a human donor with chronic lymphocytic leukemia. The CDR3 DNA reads TGTGCCAGCAGTTTAGGGGACAGGAGCTACAATGAGCAGTTCTTC. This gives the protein CASSLGDRSYNEQFF.